These 14 T cell receptor beta chains were sequenced from one sample in a study of shared clonotypes between healthy human individuals. Profiling relied on immunoSEQ multiplex PCR, and the TCRdb table lists in-frame clones only, not all of them. This repertoire shows about 1 million clones, about 74% found once; its top ten account for approximately 1.5%. The sample comprised memory CD4+ T cells sorted from blood. The subset is: CD45RA-negative fraction. The receptors here all came from a man in his late teens or twenties in good health.

This clone was found a few times. This rearrangement joins TRBV29-1 to TRBJ2-3, with TRBD1 matching 7 bases. Germline values: CDR1 SQVTM, CDR2 ANQGSEA. The CDR3 has 16 amino acids. V was clipped by 5 bases and J by 3 bases; unmatched bases: 14. The CDR3 loop reads CSVIAIGAGGTDTQYF. CDR3 sequence (DNA): TGCAGCGTTATTGCCATCGGGGCAGGGGGTACAGATACGCAGTATTTT.

This rearrangement joins TRBV11-2 to TRBJ2-1, with TRBD2 as a possible D gene (6 bases). Deletions cut 11 bases from V and 9 bases from J, with 20 bases between. Germline-derived CDR1 and CDR2 are SGHAT and FQNNGV. The CDR3 has 13 amino acids. The CDR3 loop is CASLQRANTEQFF. CDR3 DNA sequence: TGTGCCTCTCTGCAGCGGGCTAATACTGAGCAGTTCTTC. Combining the CDR3 with reference TRBV11-2 and TRBJ2-1 gives the whole variable domain EAGVAQSPRYKIIEKRQSVAFWCNPISGHATLYWYQQILGQGPKLLIQFQNNGVVDDSQLPKDRFSAERLKGVDSTLKIQPAKLEDSAVYLCASLQRANTEQFFGPGTRLTVL.

This clone has just one count. This CDR3 reads CASSLRGQGNQPQHF. CDR3 nucleotide sequence: TGTGCCAGCTCCCTCCGGGGACAGGGAAATCAGCCCCAGCATTTT. The chain employs TRBV18 and TRBJ1-5; 9 bases match TRBD1. Germline V gene lookup returns CDR1 KGHSH and CDR2 LQKENI. Trimming at V came to 6 bases and at J to 4 bases, leaving 7 bases not matched to a gene. CDR3 size: 15 residues. The whole variable domain, filled in from reference TRBV18 and TRBJ1-5, reads NAGVMQNPRHLVRRRGQEARLRCSPMKGHSHVYWYRQLPEEGLKFMVYLQKENIIDESGMPKERFSAEFPKEGPSILRIQQVVRGDSAAYFCASSLRGQGNQPQHFGDGTRLSIL.

Worth noting for this clone: The same CDR3 arises from other DNA sequences in this sample as well. The V and J genes are TRBV9 and TRBJ2-3, with D maybe TRBD1 (6 bases). Between the trimmed V and J ends, which lost 0 bases and 0 bases, there was a span of 8 bases. Germline CDR1 reads SGDLS; CDR2 reads YYNGEE. The CDR3 contains 15 residues. DNA for the CDR3: TGTGCCAGCAGCGTAGCCACAGGGAGCACAGATACGCAGTATTTT. It translates to CASSVATGSTDTQYF.

This chain connects TRBV7-2 to TRBJ2-2; D is perhaps TRBD1 or TRBD2 (5 bases each). This CDR3 contains 16 residues. Germline V CDR1 and CDR2: SGHTA, FQGNSA. With 4 bases removed from V and 2 bases from J, the gap between germline ends came to 14 bases. CDR3 protein: CASSSRGASNTGELFF. The DNA for the CDR3 is TGTGCCAGCAGCTCCAGAGGGGCCAGTAACACCGGGGAGCTGTTTTTT.

This clone was detected only a few times. The chain links TRBV19 to TRBJ1-2, with TRBD1 identical over 7 bases. The CDR3 is 13 residues long. Losses at the gene ends were 6 bases for V and 8 bases for J; bases not matched to a gene: 9. Per the germline V gene, CDR1 is LNHDA and CDR2 is SQIVND (reference sequence). The CDR3 nucleotides read TGTGCCAGTAGGGGCGACAGGGCAGGAGGCTACACCTTC. This translates into CASRGDRAGGYTF. Using reference TRBV19 and TRBJ1-2 for the parts outside the CDR3, the full variable domain is DGGITQSPKYLFRKEGQNVTLSCEQNLNHDAMYWYRQDPGQGLRLIYYSQIVNDFQKGDIAEGYSVSREKKESFPLTVTSAQKNPTAFYLCASRGDRAGGYTFGSGTRLTVV.

CDR3 region: CASSLGPTYGYTF. CDR3 DNA: TGCGCCAGCAGCCTGGGACCGACCTATGGCTACACCTTC. The genes are TRBV5-1 and TRBJ1-2; D perhaps matches TRBD1 (5 bases). The CDR3 covers 13 residues. V lost 4 bases to trimming and J lost 4 bases, with 11 bases between them. Per germline, CDR1 SGHRS and CDR2 YFSETQ.

This clone has a handful of counts. CDR3 protein: CASQGQGNTEAFF. DNA of the CDR3: TGCGCCAGCCAGGGACAGGGGAACACTGAAGCTTTCTTT. The V and J genes are TRBV5-1 and TRBJ1-1, with 9 positions matching TRBD1. This CDR3 spans 13 amino acids. V shed 7 bases, J shed 1 base, and the junction held 2 bases outside the gene matches. Germline V gene lookup returns CDR1 SGHRS and CDR2 YFSETQ.

The rearrangement joins TRBV28 to TRBJ2-3; D not certain. Germline loops: CDR1 MDHEN, CDR2 SYDVKM. The germline V and J ends were trimmed by 2 bases and 0 bases, with 9 bases remaining between them. There are 15 residues in the CDR3. CDR3 residues: CASSLPSSSTDTQYF. The CDR3 DNA is TGTGCCAGCAGTTTACCCTCTTCTAGCACAGATACGCAGTATTTT. The variable domain in full, completed from reference TRBV28 and TRBJ2-3, reads DVKVTQSSRYLVKRTGEKVFLECVQDMDHENMFWYRQDPGLGLRLIYFSYDVKMKEKGDIPEGYSVSREKKERFSLILESASTNQTSMYLCASSLPSSSTDTQYFGPGTRLTVL.

Remarks on this clone: Within the sample, other DNA sequences also encode this same CDR3. The chain carries TRBV18 and TRBJ1-1, with 7 bases lining up with TRBD1. The CDR3 covers 15 residues. In germline, CDR1 is KGHSH, CDR2 LQKENI. V dropped 3 bases and J dropped 0; count of bases not matched to a gene: 4. CDR3 protein: CASSPTGTVNTEAFF. The DNA of the CDR3 is TGTGCCAGCTCACCGACCGGGACAGTGAACACTGAAGCTTTCTTT.

This chain joins TRBV18 and TRBJ1-1, with 7 bases lining up with TRBD1. The length of the CDR3 is 14 residues. CDR1 is KGHSH and CDR2 is LQKENI in the germline V gene. Unmatched junction bases numbered 9, after V lost 4 bases and J lost 7 bases. CDR3 in amino acids: CASSQLHQGDEAFF. The CDR3 nucleotides are TGTGCCAGCTCACAACTCCACCAGGGGGATGAAGCTTTCTTT.

This sequence joins TRBV5-1 and TRBJ1-6, with TRBD1 identical over 7 bases. V trimming: 3 bases; J trimming: 10 bases; junction bases outside the gene matches: 10. Germline V CDR1 and CDR2: SGHRS, YFSETQ. There are 15 residues in the CDR3. The CDR3 region is CASSYEQGLRSPLHF. As DNA, the CDR3 is TGCGCCAGCAGCTACGAACAGGGGTTACGGTCACCCCTCCACTTT.

The chain has TRBV2 and TRBJ1-4, with 9 bases aligning to TRBD1. The V segment lost 5 bases and the J segment 3 bases; nucleotides outside the gene matches: 7. CDR3 length equals 16 residues. Per the germline V gene, CDR1 is SNHLY and CDR2 is FYNNEI. The CDR3 here is CASSTDRGRPNEKLFF. CDR3 bases: TGTGCCAGCAGTACGGACAGGGGCCGACCTAATGAAAAACTGTTTTTT.

This clone was seen only a few times. The chain carries TRBV6-5 and TRBJ1-6; TRBD1 aligns across 7 bases. Per germline, CDR1 MNHEY and CDR2 SVGAGI. Trimming took 5 bases from V and 10 from J; bases not matched to a gene: 11. The CDR3 is 15 residues long. The CDR3 loop is CASSPIDRDGSPLHF. The CDR3 nucleotides are TGTGCCAGCAGTCCAATAGACAGGGACGGGTCACCCCTCCACTTT.